This paragraph covers one T cell receptor beta chain sequence. The target of this receptor is not known. One end of the junction fails to match germline, which may point to a read error. Mouse gene names and germline sequences are used here. Coverage ceases 1 residue before the CDR3 finishes, and the germline J gene fills in the end. The data belong to a study of tissue T cells after allogeneic stem cell transplantation (dated by TCRdb to 2022 to 2024). Notes on the research overall: The study profiled TCR beta repertoires across many tissues from research autopsies of patients with and without GVHD, plus mouse models of GVHD. The human arm was conducted as a prospective observational study, and neither blinding nor randomization was performed.

The method behind the library was the immunoSEQ multiplex PCR assay. TCRbeta CDR3 sequencing was performed at survey depth by Adaptive Biotechnologies, and CDR3 sequences, V/J genes, productive frequency and template counts were reported. Amplification of TCR beta CDR3 regions started from genomic DNA instead of RNA. In the authors' own workflow: Jensen-Shannon divergence served to quantify pairwise repertoire overlap between tissues, with 0 meaning identical and 1 meaning complete divergence. Based on pairwise JSD values, tissues were grouped by single-linkage agglomerative hierarchical clustering, and the results were shown as dendrograms. All patient samples were analyzed with GLIPH2 using simulation_depth 1000, kmer_min_depth 3 and cdr3_length_cutoff 8, and only groups containing more than two unique CDR3s were kept. In a standardized tissue-overlap score, Jaccard GLIPH-group overlap across patients was extrapolated to a standard repertoire size of 1000 clones. To look at how diversity was associated with clinical or experimental variables, linear mixed-effect models were used, with tissue treated as a fixed effect and individual treated as a random effect. TCRdb retrieved this table from immuneACCESS and kept in-frame rearrangements only. Not all clones are present; in checked studies, unresolved V genes account for under half, and no reason is known for the remainder. The DNA gave D and trimming, while V, J and clone size come from that table. A total of 5,500 to 8,000 clones appear in this sample, 45% to 50% of them only once. Roughly 8% of the sample is taken by the ten largest.

As encoded in the germline V gene (reference sequence), CDR1 is KGHPV while CDR2 is FQNQEV. From its cysteine to its phenylalanine, the CDR3 spans 14 amino acids. Only the CDR3 bases that were read are kept: 39 of them, in frame from base 1. The intended sense of this specimen's time point label: mouse harvest day 7 after allogeneic transplant. Mouse grafts combined 10^7 T-cell-depleted bone marrow cells with 10^6 splenic CD5+ T cells, given via tail vein injection. Mouse GVHD was modeled in a major MHC-mismatch B6 (H2b) into BALB/c (H2d) model, with tissues profiled at day 7 or 14. On day 7 or 14 post-transplant, mouse tissues and retro-orbital blood were harvested with separate sterile tools for each animal, and livers were flushed beforehand. Before genomic DNA isolation with the DNeasy Blood & Tissue Kit, mouse tissues were minced using razor blades in buffered saline. On the study overall, not on this receptor specifically: Only a few T cell clones appeared in more than one patient, yet motif-based clustering showed tissue-specific repertoire signatures that were shared between patients. Within patients, how anatomically similar tissues were was a major factor shaping TCR repertoire composition, regardless of disease or transplant status. The study did not determine which tissue TCRs were alloreactive or antigen-specific, and some clones might have been persisting host cells. The patient cohort was small and clinically heterogeneous, and sampling depth was acknowledged as a limitation. In both patients and mice, only a limited portion of the TCR repertoire detected in tissues was captured by blood and spleen T cells.

The chain couples TRBV26 to TRBJ2-7, with the D gene call left open. Sequencing was performed on lymph node tissue. The source is a female BALB/c mouse given C57BL/6 T cells with graft-versus-host disease after an allogeneic hematopoietic cell transplant. Here the CDR3 is given as CVSSLGQSSYEQYF. CDR3 bases read: TGTGTCAGCAGTCTCGGGCAAAGCTCCTATGAACAGTAC. With the rest looked up from the reference TRBV26 and TRBJ2-7 genes rather than sequenced, the full variable domain is NSKVIQTPRYLVKGQGQKAKMRCIPEKGHPVVFWYQQNKNNEFKFLINFQNQEVLQQIDMTEKRFSAECPSNSPCSLEIQSSEAGDSALYLCVSSLGQSSYEQYFGPGTRLTVL.